This record looks at one T cell receptor (beta chain) sequence and its context. The sample originates from a study of beta chain features in type 1 diabetes. Germline V CDR1 and CDR2: DFQATT, SNEGSKA (reference sequence). The CDR3 runs to 11 residues. Trimming pared 6 bases from V and 9 bases from J, leaving 12 bases between. The study reverse transcribed the entire isolated RNA, so it sequenced expressed TCRB transcripts. Assay used: immunoSEQ multiplex PCR; TCRdb lists only in-frame clones, some missing. The table has roughly 310,000 clones, approximately 11% seen once. The receptor comes from a young woman in good health. This chain connects TRBV20-1 to TRBJ2-4; D uncertain. Sequenced material: naive CD4+ T cells from blood. The CDR3 nucleotides read TGCAGTGCCCCCCAGGCCGGCATTCAGTACTTC. Protein product: CSAPQAGIQYF.